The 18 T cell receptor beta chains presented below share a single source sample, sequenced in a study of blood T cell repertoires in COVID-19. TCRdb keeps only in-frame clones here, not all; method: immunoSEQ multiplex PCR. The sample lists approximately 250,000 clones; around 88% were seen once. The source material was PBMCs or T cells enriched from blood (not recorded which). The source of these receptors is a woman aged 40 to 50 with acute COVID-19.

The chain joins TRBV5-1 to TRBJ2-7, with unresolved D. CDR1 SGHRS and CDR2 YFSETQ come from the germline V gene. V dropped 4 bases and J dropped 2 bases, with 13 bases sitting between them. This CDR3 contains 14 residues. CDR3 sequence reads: CASSPSEATYEQYF. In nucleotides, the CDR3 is TGCGCCAGCAGCCCCTCCGAGGCGACCTACGAGCAGTACTTC.

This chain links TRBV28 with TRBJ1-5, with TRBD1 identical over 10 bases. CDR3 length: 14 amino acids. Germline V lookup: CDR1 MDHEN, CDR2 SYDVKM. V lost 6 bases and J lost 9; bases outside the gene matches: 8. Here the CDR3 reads CASSDGQGGLPQHF. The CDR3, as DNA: TGTGCCAGCAGCGACGGACAGGGGGGGTTGCCCCAGCATTTT.

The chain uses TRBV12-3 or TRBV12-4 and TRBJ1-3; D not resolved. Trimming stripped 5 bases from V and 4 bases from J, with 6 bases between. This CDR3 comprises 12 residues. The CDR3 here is CASSPYGNTIYF. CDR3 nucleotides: TGTGCCAGCAGTCCCTACGGAAACACCATATATTTT.

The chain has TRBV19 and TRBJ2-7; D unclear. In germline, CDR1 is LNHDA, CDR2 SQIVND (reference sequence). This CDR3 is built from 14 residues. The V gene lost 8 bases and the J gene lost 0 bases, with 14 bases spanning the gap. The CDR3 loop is CASSPRFSSYEQYF. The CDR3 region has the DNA TGTGCCAGTTCACCCCGTTTTAGCTCCTACGAGCAGTACTTC.

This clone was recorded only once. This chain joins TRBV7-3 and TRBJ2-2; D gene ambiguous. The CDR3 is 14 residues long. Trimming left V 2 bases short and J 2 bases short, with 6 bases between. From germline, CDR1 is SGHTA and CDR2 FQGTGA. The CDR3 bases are TGTGCCAGCAGCTTAGTCCCTAACACCGGGGAGCTGTTTTTT. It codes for CASSLVPNTGELFF.

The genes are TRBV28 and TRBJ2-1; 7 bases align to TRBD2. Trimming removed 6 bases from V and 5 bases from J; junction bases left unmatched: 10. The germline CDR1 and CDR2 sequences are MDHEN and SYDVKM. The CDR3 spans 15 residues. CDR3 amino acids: CASSPGGSLDNEQFF. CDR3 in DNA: TGTGCCAGCAGCCCTGGCGGGAGCCTGGACAATGAGCAGTTCTTC.

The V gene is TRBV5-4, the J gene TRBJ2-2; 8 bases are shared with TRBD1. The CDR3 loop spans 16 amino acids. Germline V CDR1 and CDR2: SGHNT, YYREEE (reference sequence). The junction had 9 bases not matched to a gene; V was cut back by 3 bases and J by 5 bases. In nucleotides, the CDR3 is TGTGCCAGCAGCTCAGGAAAACAGGGGGGTACCGGGGAGCTGTTTTTT. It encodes CASSSGKQGGTGELFF.

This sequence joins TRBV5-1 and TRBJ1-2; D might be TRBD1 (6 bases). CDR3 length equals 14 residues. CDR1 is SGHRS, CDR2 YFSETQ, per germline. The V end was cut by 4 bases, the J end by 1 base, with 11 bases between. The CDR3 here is CASSTDSRNYGYTF. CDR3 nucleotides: TGCGCCAGCAGCACGGACAGTCGTAACTATGGCTACACCTTC. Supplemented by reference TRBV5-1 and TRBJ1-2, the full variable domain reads KAGVTQTPRYLIKTRGQQVTLSCSPISGHRSVSWYQQTPGQGLQFLFEYFSETQRNKGNFPGRFSGRQFSNSRSEMNVSTLELGDSALYLCASSTDSRNYGYTFGSGTRLTVV.

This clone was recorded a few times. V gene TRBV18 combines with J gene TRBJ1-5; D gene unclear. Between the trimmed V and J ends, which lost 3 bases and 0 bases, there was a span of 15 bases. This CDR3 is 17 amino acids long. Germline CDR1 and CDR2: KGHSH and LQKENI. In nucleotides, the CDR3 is TGTGCCAGCTCACCGGGCCGCACCCCCAATAGCAATCAGCCCCAGCATTTT. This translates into CASSPGRTPNSNQPQHF.

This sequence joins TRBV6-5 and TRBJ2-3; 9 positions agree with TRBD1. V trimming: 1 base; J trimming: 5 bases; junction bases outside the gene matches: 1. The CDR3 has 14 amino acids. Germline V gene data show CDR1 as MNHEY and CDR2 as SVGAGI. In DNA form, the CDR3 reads TGTGCCAGCAGTTACTTGGACAGGGGAGATACGCAGTATTTT. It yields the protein CASSYLDRGDTQYF.

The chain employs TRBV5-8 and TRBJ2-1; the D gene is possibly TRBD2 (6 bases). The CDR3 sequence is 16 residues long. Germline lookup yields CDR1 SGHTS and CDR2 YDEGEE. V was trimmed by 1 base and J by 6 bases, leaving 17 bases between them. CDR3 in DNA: TGTGCCAGCAGCTTGCGAGTGGGAGGCTTTGGCAATGAGCAGTTCTTC. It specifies CASSLRVGGFGNEQFF. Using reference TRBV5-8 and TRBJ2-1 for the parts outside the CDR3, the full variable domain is EAGVTQSPTHLIKTRGQQATLRCSPISGHTSVYWYQQALGLGLQFLLWYDEGEERNRGNFPPRFSGRQFPNYSSELNVNALELEDSALYLCASSLRVGGFGNEQFFGPGTRLTVL.

The CDR3 is CASSLQSSSYNEQFF. As DNA, the CDR3 is TGCGCCAGCAGCTTGCAGTCCTCCTCCTACAATGAGCAGTTCTTC. The V call is TRBV5-1, the J call TRBJ2-1, with D uncertain. Germline-derived CDR1 and CDR2 are SGHRS and YFSETQ. Deletions cut 1 base from V and 0 bases from J, with 8 bases between. This CDR3 spans 15 amino acids.

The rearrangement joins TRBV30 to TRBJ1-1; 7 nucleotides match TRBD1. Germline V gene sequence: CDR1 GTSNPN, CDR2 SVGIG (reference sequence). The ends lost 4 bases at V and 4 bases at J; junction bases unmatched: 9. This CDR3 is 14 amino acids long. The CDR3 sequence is CAWINRGLVTEAFF. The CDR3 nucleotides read TGTGCCTGGATAAATAGGGGGCTGGTCACTGAAGCTTTCTTT.

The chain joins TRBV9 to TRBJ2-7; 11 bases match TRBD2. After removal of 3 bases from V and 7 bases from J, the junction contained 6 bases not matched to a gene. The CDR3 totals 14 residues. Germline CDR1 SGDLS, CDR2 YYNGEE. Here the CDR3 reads CASSETSGSGEQYF. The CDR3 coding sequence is TGTGCCAGCAGCGAAACTAGCGGGAGTGGTGAGCAGTACTTC.

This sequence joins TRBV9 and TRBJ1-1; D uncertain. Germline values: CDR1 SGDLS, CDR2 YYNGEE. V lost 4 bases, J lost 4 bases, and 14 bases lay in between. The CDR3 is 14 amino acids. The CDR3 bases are TGTGCCAGCAGCTCGGAGGGTTTTATCACTGAAGCTTTCTTT. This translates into CASSSEGFITEAFF.

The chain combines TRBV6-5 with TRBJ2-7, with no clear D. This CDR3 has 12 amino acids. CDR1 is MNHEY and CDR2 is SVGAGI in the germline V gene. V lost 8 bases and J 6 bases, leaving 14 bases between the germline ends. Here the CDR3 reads CASGTPVGEQYV. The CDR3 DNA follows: TGTGCCAGCGGTACGCCGGTTGGCGAGCAGTACGTC.

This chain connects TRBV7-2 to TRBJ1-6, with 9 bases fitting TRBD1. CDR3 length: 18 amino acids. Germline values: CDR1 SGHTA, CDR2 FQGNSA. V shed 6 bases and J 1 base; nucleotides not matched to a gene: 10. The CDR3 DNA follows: TGTGCCAGCAGGGGGGACAGGGAGATAGTATCCTATAATTCACCCCTCCACTTT. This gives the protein CASRGDREIVSYNSPLHF.

The CDR3 DNA sequence: TGTGCCAGTAGTGAAACGGGTCCAACAGATACGCAGTATTTT. This encodes CASSETGPTDTQYF. This chain links TRBV19 with TRBJ2-3, with D hard to call. V was clipped by 5 bases and J by 3 bases, with 12 bases between them. In germline, CDR1 is LNHDA, CDR2 SQIVND (reference sequence). The CDR3 consists of 14 residues.